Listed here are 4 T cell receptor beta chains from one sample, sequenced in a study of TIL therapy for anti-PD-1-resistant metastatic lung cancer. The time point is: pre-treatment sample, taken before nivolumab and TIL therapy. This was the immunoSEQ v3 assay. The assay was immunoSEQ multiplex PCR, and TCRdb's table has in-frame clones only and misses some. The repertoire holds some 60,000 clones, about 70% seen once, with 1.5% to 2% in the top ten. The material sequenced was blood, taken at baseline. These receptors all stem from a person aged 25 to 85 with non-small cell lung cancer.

CDR3 amino acids: CASSQDWGGRGSRAYTEAFF. The CDR3 bases are TGCGCCAGCAGCCAAGACTGGGGGGGTAGAGGATCTCGCGCGTACACTGAAGCTTTCTTT. This chain uses TRBV4-3 with TRBJ1-1, with D possibly being TRBD1 (5 bases). Germline V gives CDR1 LGHNA, CDR2 YSLEER. CDR3 length equals 20 residues. The germline V and J ends were trimmed by 0 bases and 3 bases, with 26 bases remaining between them.

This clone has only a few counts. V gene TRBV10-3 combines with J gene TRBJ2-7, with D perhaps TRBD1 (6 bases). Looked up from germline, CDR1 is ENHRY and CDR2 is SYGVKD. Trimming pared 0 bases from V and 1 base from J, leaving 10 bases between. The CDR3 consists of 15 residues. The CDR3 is CAISESRQVSYEQYF. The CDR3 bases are TGTGCCATCAGTGAGTCGCGACAGGTATCCTACGAGCAGTACTTC.

CDR3 protein: CASSFSRVGELFF. CDR3 DNA: TGTGCCAGCAGCTTCAGTAGGGTCGGGGAGCTGTTTTTT. V usage is TRBV7-3 and J usage is TRBJ2-2; unclear D gene. The CDR3 length is 13 residues. V lost 3 bases and J 7 bases, leaving 9 bases between the germline ends. Germline V lookup: CDR1 SGHTA, CDR2 FQGTGA.

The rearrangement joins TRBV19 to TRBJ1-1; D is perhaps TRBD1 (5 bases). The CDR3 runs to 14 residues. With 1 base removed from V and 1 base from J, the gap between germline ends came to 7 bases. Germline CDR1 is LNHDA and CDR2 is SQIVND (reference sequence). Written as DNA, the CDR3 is TGTGCCAGTAGTATAGGCAGGGCGAACACTGAAGCTTTCTTT. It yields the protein CASSIGRANTEAFF. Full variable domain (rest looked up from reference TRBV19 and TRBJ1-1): DGGITQSPKYLFRKEGQNVTLSCEQNLNHDAMYWYRQDPGQGLRLIYYSQIVNDFQKGDIAEGYSVSREKKESFPLTVTSAQKNPTAFYLCASSIGRANTEAFFGQGTRLTVV.